This TCR beta chain was recovered during a study of cytomegalovirus exposure and HLA in healthy donors. Turning to the study itself: Of all 400 or so donors who were genotyped, about 84% belonged to the Caucasian-associated ancestry cluster.

PCR amplification relied on 60 Vbeta primers (plus 13 Jbeta primers). Here immunoSEQ multiplex PCR was the method, and the copy in TCRdb shows in-frame clones only, minus some. Of 200,000 to 250,000 clones listed, about 78% are singletons. Broader study findings: A later analysis linked a missense DCLRE1C variant to TCR beta V- and J-gene trimming. Later analysis indicated greater clonal expansion among HLA-associated TCR beta chains than among equally common other chains.

In the case of this clone: Its specificity is not known.

The clonotype was recovered from a male donor in good health and CMV-seronegative. The sequenced sample was PBMCs.

The CDR3 is CASSDSANTGELFF. The DNA of the CDR3 is TGCGCCAGCAGTGACAGTGCGAACACCGGGGAGCTGTTTTTT. V and J are TRBV10-1 and TRBJ2-2, with no clear D. This CDR3 contains 14 residues. The V and J ends lost 3 bases and 0 bases respectively, with 5 bases between them. Germline values: CDR1 WNHNN, CDR2 SYGVQD (reference sequence).